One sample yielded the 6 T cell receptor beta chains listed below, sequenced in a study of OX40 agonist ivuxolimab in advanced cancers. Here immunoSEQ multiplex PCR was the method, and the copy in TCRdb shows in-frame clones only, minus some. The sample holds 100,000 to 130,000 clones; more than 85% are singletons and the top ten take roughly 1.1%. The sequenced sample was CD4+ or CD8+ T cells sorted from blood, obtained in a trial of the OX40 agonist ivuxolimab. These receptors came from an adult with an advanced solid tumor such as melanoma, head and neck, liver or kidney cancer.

DNA of the CDR3: TGCGCCAGCAGCCCGGGGACAGTTGGGACTGAAGCTTTCTTT. Amino acid sequence: CASSPGTVGTEAFF. V gene TRBV5-1 combines with J gene TRBJ1-1; 7 bases map to TRBD1. J lost 5 bases, V lost 4 bases, and 8 bases had no gene match. CDR1 is SGHRS, CDR2 YFSETQ, per germline. The CDR3 is made up of 14 amino acids.

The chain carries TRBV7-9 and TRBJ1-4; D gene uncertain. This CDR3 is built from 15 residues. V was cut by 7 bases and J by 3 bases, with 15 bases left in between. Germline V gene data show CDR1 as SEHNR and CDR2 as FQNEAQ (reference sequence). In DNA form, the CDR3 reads TGTGCCAGCACCCCTGGTCAGGCTTCTAATGAAAAACTGTTTTTT. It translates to CASTPGQASNEKLFF. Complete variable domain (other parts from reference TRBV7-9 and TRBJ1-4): DTGVSQNPRHKITKRGQNVTFRCDPISEHNRLYWYRQTLGQGPEFLTYFQNEAQLEKSRLLSDRFSAERPKGSFSTLEIQRTEQGDSAMYLCASTPGQASNEKLFFGSGTQLSVL.

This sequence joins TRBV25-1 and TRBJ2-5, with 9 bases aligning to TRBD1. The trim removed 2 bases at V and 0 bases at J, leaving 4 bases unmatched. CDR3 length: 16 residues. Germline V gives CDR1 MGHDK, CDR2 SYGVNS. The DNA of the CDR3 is TGTGCCAGCAGTGAAGGACAGGGGTCTTACCAAGAGACCCAGTACTTC. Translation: CASSEGQGSYQETQYF.

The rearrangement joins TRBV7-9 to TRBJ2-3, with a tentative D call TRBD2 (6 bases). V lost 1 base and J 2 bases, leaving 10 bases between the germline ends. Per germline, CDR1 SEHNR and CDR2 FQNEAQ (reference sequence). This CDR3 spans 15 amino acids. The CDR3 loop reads CASSLVGTYTDTQYF. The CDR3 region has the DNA TGTGCCAGCAGCTTAGTCGGGACTTACACAGATACGCAGTATTTT.

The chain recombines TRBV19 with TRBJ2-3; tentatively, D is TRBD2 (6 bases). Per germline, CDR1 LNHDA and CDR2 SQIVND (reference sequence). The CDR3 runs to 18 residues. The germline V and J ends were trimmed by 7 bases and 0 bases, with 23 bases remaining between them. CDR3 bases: TGTGCCAGTACCAAGGGGAGGCCTGCAGAGCCTAGCACAGATACGCAGTATTTT. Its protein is CASTKGRPAEPSTDTQYF.

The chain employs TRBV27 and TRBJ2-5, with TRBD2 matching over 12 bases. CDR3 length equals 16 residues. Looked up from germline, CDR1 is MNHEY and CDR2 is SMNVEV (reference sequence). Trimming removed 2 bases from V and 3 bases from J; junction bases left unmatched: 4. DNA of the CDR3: TGTGCCAGCAGTTTAGACACTAGCGGGAGGAAAGAGACCCAGTACTTC. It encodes CASSLDTSGRKETQYF.